This TCR beta chain appears in the sequencing data of a study of PD-L1 blockade in urothelial cancer. Study summary: Patients' prior chemotherapy regimens numbered 0 to 3.

Here immunoSEQ multiplex PCR was the method, and the copy in TCRdb shows in-frame clones only, minus some. The profile shows 35,000 to 40,000 clones, 75% to 95% of them singletons. The CDR3 is 14 amino acids. Trimming shortened V by 3 bases and J by 8 bases, and 16 bases separated the two germline ends. Germline V gene sequence: CDR1 LNHDA, CDR2 SQIVND (reference sequence). This sample comprised PBMCs, obtained around atezolizumab (anti-PD-L1) treatment. The V gene is TRBV19, the J gene TRBJ1-1, with no clear D. The receptor was derived from a man in his 70s with urothelial cancer. The CDR3 coding sequence is TGTGCCAGTAGTATTGGTGCAGGCCGACGGGAAGCTTTCTTT. Protein: CASSIGAGRREAFF.